The following is a T cell receptor (beta chain) sequence with its context. Its antigen is not known. These data are taken from a study of Tregs in tolerant kidney transplant recipients. TCRdb's table, derived via immunoSEQ multiplex PCR, lists solely in-frame clones and lacks some. The top ten clones hold 0.3% to 0.35% of a sample with just under 65,000 clones, more than 95% of them seen once. CDR1 and CDR2 (germline): SGDLS, YYNGEE. The CDR3 spans 14 residues. V gave up 3 bases and J gave up 3 bases; unmatched junction bases: 6. Before regulatory T cell sorting, thawed PBMCs rested overnight at 37°C in 200 IU/ml IL-2. General observations from the study: Biological reproducibility was not directly addressed in this study.

The TCR was taken from a human donor who received a combined kidney and bone marrow transplant. Sequencing used Tregs from blood, obtained before the transplant. The rearrangement uses TRBV9 and TRBJ2-7, with 7 bases fitting TRBD2. CDR3 nucleotide sequence: TGTGCCAGCAGCGCCGGACTAGAATACTACGAGCAGTACTTC. Its protein product is CASSAGLEYYEQYF.